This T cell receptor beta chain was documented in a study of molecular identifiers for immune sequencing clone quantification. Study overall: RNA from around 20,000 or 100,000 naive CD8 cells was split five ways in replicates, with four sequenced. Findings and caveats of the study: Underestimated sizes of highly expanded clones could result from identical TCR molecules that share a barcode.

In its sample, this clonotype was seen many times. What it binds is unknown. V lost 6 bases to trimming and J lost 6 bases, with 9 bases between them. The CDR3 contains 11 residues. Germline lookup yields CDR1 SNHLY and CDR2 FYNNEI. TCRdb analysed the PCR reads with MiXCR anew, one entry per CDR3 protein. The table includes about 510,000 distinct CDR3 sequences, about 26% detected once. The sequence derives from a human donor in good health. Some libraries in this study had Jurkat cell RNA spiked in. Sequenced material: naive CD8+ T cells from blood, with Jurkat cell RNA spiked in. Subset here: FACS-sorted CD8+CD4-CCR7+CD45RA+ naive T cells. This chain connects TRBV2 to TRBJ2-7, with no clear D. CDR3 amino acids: CASRDLSEQYF. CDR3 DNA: TGTGCCAGCAGGGACCTCAGCGAGCAGTACTTC.